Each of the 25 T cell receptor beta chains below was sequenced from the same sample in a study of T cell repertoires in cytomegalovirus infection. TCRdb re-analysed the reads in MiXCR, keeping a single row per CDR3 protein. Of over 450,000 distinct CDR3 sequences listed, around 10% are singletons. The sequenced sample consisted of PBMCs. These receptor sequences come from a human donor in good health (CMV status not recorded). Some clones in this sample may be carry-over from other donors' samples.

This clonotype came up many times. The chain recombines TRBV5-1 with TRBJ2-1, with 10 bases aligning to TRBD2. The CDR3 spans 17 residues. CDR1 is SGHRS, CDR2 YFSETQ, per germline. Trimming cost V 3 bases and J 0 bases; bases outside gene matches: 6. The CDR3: CASSYGPSGSSYNEQFF. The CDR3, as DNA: TGCGCCAGCAGCTATGGTCCTAGCGGGAGCTCCTACAATGAGCAGTTCTTC.

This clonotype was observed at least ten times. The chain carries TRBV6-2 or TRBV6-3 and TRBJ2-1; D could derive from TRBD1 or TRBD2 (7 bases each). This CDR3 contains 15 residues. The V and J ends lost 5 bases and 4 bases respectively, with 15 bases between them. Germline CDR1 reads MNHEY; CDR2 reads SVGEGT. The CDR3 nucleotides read TGTGCCAGCAGTAAGCGGGACAGCTCGTACAATGAGCAGTTCTTC. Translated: CASSKRDSSYNEQFF.

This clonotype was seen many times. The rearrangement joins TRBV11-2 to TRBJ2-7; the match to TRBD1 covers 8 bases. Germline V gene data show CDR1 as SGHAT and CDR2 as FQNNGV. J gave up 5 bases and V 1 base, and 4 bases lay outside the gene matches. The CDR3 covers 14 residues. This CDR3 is CASSLAFRGHEQYF. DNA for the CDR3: TGTGCCAGCAGCTTAGCGTTCAGGGGGCACGAGCAGTACTTC.

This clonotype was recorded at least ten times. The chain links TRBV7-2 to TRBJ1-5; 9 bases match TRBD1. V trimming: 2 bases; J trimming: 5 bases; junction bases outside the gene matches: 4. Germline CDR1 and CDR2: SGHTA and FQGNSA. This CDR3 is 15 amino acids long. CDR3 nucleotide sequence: TGTGCCAGCAGCTTATCAGGACAGGGGTATCAGCCCCAGCATTTT. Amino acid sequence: CASSLSGQGYQPQHF. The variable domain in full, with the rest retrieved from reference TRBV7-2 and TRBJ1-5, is GAGVSQSPSNKVTEKGKDVELRCDPISGHTALYWYRQSLGQGLEFLIYFQGNSAPDKSGLPSDRFSAERTGGSVSTLTIQRTQQEDSAVYLCASSLSGQGYQPQHFGDGTRLSIL.

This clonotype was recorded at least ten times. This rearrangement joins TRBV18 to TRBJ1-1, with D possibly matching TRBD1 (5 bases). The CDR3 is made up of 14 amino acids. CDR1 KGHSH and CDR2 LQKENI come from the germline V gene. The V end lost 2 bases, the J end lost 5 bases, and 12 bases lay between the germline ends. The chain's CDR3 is CASSPAGKGTEAFF. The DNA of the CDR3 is TGTGCCAGCTCACCAGCGGGGAAGGGGACTGAAGCTTTCTTT.

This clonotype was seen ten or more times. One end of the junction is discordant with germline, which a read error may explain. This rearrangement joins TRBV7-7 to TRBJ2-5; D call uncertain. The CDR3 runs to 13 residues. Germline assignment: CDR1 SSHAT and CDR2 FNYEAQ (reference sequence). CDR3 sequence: CASSLGGGKTQYF. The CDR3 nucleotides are TGTGCTAGCAGCCTGGGCGGTGGGAAGACCCAGTACTTC.

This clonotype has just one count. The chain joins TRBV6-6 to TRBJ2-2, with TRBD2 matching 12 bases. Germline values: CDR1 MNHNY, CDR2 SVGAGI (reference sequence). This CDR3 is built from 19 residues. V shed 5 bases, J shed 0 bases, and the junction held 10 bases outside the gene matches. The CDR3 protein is CASSPRASGRAANTGELFF. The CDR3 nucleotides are TGTGCCAGCAGTCCCAGGGCTAGCGGGAGGGCTGCGAACACCGGGGAGCTGTTTTTT.

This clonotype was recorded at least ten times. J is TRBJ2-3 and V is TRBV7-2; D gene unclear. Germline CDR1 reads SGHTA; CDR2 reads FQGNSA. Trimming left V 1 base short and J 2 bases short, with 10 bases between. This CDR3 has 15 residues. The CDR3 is CASSLGGLYTDTQYF. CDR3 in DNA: TGTGCCAGCAGCTTAGGGGGTCTTTACACAGATACGCAGTATTTT.

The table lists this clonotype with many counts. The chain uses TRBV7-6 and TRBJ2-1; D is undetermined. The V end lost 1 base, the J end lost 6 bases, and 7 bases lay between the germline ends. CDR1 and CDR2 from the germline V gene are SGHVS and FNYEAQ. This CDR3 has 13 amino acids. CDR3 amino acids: CASSLGLLNEQFF. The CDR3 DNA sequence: TGTGCCAGCAGCTTAGGACTCCTCAATGAGCAGTTCTTC.

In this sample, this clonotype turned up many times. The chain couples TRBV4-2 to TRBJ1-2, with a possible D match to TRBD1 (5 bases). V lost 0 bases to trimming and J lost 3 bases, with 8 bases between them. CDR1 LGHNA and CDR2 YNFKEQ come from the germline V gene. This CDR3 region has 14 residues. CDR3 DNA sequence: TGTGCCAGCAGCCAAGAGGGGGTGCACTATGGCTACACCTTC. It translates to CASSQEGVHYGYTF.

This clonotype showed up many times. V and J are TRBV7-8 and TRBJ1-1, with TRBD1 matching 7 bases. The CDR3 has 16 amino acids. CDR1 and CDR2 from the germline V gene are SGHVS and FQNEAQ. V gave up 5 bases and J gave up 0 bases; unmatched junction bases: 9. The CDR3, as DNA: TGTGCCAGCAGCGAGTGGACAGGCGTAATGAACACTGAAGCTTTCTTT. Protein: CASSEWTGVMNTEAFF.

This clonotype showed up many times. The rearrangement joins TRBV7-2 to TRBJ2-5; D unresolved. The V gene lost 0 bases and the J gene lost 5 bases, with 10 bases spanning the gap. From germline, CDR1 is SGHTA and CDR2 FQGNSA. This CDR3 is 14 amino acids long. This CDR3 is CASSLARQRETQYF. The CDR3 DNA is TGTGCCAGCAGCTTAGCTCGGCAGAGGGAGACCCAGTACTTC.

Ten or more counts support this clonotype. CDR3 sequence: CASSGAGEAGELFF. The DNA of the CDR3 is TGTGCCAGCAGTGGAGCGGGGGAGGCCGGGGAGCTGTTTTTT. The chain links TRBV2 to TRBJ2-2, with 8 bases aligning to TRBD2. V lost 4 bases, J lost 6 bases, and 4 bases stayed unmatched. There are 14 residues in the CDR3. Germline CDR1 and CDR2: SNHLY and FYNNEI.

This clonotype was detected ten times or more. CDR3 nucleotides: TGTGCCAGCAGCGTTCCCGGACTAGCGGGCAACAATGAGCAGTTCTTC. Protein sequence: CASSVPGLAGNNEQFF. The chain couples TRBV12-3 or TRBV12-4 to TRBJ2-1; 11 nucleotides align to TRBD2. V lost 6 bases and J lost 5; bases outside the gene matches: 9. This CDR3 comprises 16 residues.

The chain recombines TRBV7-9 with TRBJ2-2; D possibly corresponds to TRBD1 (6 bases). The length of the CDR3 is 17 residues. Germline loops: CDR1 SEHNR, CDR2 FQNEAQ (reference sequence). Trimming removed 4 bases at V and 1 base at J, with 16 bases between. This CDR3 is CASSSQFGGWNTGELFF. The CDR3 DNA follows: TGTGCCAGCAGCTCCCAATTTGGGGGCTGGAACACCGGGGAGCTGTTTTTT.

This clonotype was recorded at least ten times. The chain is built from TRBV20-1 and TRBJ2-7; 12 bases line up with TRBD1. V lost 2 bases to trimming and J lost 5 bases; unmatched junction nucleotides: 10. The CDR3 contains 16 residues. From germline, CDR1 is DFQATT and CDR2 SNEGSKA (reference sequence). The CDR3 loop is CSARIFLGTGGDEQYF. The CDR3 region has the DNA TGCAGTGCTAGAATATTTCTCGGGACAGGGGGCGACGAGCAGTACTTC.

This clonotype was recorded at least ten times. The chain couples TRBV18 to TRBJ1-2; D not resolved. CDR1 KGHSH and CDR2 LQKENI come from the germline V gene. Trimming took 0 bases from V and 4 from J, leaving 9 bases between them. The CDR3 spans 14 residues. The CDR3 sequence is CASSPPFRTYGYTF. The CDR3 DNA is TGTGCCAGCTCACCACCGTTCAGAACCTATGGCTACACCTTC. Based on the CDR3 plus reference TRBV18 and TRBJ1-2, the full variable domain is NAGVMQNPRHLVRRRGQEARLRCSPMKGHSHVYWYRQLPEEGLKFMVYLQKENIIDESGMPKERFSAEFPKEGPSILRIQQVVRGDSAAYFCASSPPFRTYGYTFGSGTRLTVV.

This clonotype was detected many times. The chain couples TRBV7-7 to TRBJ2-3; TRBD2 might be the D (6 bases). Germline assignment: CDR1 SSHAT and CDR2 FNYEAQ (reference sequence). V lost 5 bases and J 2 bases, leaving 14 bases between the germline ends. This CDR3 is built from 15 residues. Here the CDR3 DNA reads TGTGCCAGCAGCAAGGGACTCGGCGACACAGATACGCAGTATTTT. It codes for CASSKGLGDTDTQYF.

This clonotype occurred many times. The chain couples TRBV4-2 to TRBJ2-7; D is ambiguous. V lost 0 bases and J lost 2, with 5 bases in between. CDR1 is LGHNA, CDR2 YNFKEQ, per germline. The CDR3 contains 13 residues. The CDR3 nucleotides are TGTGCCAGCAGCCAAGAAAGCGCCTACGAGCAGTACTTC. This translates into CASSQESAYEQYF.

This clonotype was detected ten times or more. CDR3 sequence (DNA): TGCGCCAGCAGTGAGTCTCGGGACAGGGTGGGGCAGTACTTC. It codes for CASSESRDRVGQYF. The rearrangement links TRBV10-1 to TRBJ2-7; TRBD1 agrees at 9 bases. CDR1 and CDR2 from the germline V gene are WNHNN and SYGVQD (reference sequence). V shed 0 bases and J 9 bases; nucleotides not matched to a gene: 6. The CDR3 spans 14 residues.

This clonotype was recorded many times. Here the CDR3 reads CASSISRDGNNEQFF. In nucleotides, the CDR3 is TGTGCCAGCAGTATCTCGCGGGATGGAAACAATGAGCAGTTCTTC. The chain couples TRBV7-3 to TRBJ2-1; perhaps TRBD2 as D (6 bases). Germline V gene sequence: CDR1 SGHTA, CDR2 FQGTGA. This CDR3 is 15 amino acids long. V lost 6 bases to trimming and J lost 5 bases, with 17 bases between them.

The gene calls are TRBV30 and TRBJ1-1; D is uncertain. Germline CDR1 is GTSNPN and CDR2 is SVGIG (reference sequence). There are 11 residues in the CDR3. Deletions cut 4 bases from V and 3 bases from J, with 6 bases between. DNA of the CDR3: TGTGCCTGGATCGAATACACTGAAGCTTTCTTT. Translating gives CAWIEYTEAFF.

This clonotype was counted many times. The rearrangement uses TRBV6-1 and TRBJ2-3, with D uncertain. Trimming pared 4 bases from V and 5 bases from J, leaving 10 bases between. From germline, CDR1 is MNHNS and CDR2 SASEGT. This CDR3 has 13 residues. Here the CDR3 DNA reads TGTGCCAGCAGTGCAGGACCCCAAGATACGCAGTATTTT. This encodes CASSAGPQDTQYF.

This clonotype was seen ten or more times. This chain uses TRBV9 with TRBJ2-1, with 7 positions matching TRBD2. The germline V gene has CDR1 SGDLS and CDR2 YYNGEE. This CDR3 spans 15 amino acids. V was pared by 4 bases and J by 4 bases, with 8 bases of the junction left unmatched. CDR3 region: CASSKAGTHYNEQFF. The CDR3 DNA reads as TGTGCCAGCAGCAAAGCGGGGACTCATTACAATGAGCAGTTCTTC.

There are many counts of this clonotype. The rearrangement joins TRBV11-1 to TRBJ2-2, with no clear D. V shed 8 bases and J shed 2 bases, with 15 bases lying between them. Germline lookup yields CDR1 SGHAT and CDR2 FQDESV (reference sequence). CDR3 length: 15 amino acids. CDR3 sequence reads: CASRRWGSNTGELFF. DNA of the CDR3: TGTGCCAGCCGAAGGTGGGGATCTAACACCGGGGAGCTGTTTTTT.